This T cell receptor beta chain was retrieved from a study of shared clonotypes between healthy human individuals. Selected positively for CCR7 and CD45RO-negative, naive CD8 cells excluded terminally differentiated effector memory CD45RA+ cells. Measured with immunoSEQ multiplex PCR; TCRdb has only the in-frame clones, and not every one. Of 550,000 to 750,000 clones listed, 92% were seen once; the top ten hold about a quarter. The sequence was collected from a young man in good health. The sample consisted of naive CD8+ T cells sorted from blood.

The CDR3 reads CASSTPGGPLGEQYF. The CDR3 DNA is TGTGCCAGCAGTACCCCGGGAGGGCCCCTGGGGGAGCAGTACTTC. This chain connects TRBV27 to TRBJ2-7; 8 bases match TRBD2. Germline V CDR1 and CDR2: MNHEY, SMNVEV (reference sequence). This CDR3 contains 15 residues. The V segment lost 5 bases and the J segment 7 bases; nucleotides outside the gene matches: 13.